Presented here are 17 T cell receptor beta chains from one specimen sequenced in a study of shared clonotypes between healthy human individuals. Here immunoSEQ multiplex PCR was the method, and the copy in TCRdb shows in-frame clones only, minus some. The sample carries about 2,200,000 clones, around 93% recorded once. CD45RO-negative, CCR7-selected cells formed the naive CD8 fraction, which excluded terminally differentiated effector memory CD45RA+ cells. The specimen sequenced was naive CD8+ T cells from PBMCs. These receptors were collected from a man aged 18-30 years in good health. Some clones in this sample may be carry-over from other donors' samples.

CDR3 nucleotide sequence: TGTGCCAGCAGCCAAGAATCCCACGGGAAATACAATGAGCAGTTCTTC. It encodes CASSQESHGKYNEQFF. The chain has TRBV4-2 and TRBJ2-1; D might be TRBD2 (5 bases). The V and J ends lost 0 bases and 4 bases respectively, with 13 bases between them. CDR1 is LGHNA and CDR2 is YNFKEQ in the germline V gene. The CDR3 totals 16 residues.

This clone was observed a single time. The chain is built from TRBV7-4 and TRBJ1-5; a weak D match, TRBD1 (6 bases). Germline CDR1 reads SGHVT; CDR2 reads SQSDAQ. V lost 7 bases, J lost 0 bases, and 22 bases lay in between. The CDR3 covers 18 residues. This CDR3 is CASTIEQGQSYSNQPQHF. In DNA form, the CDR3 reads TGTGCCAGCACCATCGAGCAAGGACAGAGTTATAGCAATCAGCCCCAGCATTTT.

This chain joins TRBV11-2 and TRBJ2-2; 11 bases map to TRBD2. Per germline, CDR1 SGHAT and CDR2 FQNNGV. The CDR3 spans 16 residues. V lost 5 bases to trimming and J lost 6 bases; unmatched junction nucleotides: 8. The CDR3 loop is CASSRSGRALAGELFF. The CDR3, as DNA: TGTGCCAGCAGCCGTAGCGGGAGGGCCCTCGCCGGGGAGCTGTTTTTT. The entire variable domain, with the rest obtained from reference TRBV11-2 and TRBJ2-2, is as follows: EAGVAQSPRYKIIEKRQSVAFWCNPISGHATLYWYQQILGQGPKLLIQFQNNGVVDDSQLPKDRFSAERLKGVDSTLKIQPAKLEDSAVYLCASSRSGRALAGELFFGEGSRLTVL.

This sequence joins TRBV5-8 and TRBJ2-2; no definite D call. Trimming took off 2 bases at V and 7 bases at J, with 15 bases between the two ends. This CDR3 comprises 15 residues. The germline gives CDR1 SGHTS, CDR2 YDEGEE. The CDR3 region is CASSFRRAQVGELFF. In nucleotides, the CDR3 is TGTGCCAGCAGCTTTAGACGGGCGCAGGTCGGGGAGCTGTTTTTT. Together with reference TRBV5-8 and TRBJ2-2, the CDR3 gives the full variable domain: EAGVTQSPTHLIKTRGQQATLRCSPISGHTSVYWYQQALGLGLQFLLWYDEGEERNRGNFPPRFSGRQFPNYSSELNVNALELEDSALYLCASSFRRAQVGELFFGEGSRLTVL.

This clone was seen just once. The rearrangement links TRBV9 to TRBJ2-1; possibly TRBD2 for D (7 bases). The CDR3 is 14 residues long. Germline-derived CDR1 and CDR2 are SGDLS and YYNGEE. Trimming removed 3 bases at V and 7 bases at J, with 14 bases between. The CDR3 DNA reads TGTGCCAGCAGCGCCGGGGGGCCCGGGAATGAGCAGTTCTTC. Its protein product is CASSAGGPGNEQFF. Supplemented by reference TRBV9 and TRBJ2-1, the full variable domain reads DSGVTQTPKHLITATGQRVTLRCSPRSGDLSVYWYQQSLDQGLQFLIQYYNGEERAKGNILERFSAQQFPDLHSELNLSSLELGDSALYFCASSAGGPGNEQFFGPGTRLTVL.

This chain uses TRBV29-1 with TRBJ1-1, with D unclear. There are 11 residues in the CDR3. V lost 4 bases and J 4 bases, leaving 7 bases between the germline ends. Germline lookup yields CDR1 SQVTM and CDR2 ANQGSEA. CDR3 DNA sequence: TGCAGCGTTGGAGGGCTCACTGAAGCTTTCTTT. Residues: CSVGGLTEAFF.

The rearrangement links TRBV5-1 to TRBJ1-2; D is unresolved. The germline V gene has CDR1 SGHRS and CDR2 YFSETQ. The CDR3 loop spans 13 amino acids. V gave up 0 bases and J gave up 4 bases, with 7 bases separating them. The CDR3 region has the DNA TGCGCCAGCAGCTTGGTTGTGGGCTATGGCTACACCTTC. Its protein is CASSLVVGYGYTF.

Written as DNA, the CDR3 is TGTGCCGCCAGGGGAGGCACAAGCCATGGCTACACCTTC. It encodes CAARGGTSHGYTF. This sequence joins TRBV27 and TRBJ1-2; a possible D gene is TRBD1 (6 bases). Germline V gives CDR1 MNHEY, CDR2 SMNVEV (reference sequence). There are 13 residues in the CDR3. V was shortened by 11 bases and J by 6 bases, with 19 bases between the two germline ends.

This chain's CDR3 is CASSGDSSHSYNEQFF. The CDR3 DNA follows: TGCGCCAGCAGCGGGGACTCGTCCCACTCCTACAATGAGCAGTTCTTC. The J gene is TRBJ2-1, the V gene TRBV5-1; tentatively, D is TRBD2 (6 bases). CDR3 length: 16 residues. V was cut by 4 bases and J by 0 bases, with 14 bases left in between. Per the germline V gene, CDR1 is SGHRS and CDR2 is YFSETQ.

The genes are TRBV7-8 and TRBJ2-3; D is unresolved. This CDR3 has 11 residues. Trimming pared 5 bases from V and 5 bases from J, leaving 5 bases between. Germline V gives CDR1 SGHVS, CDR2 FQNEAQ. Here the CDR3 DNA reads TGTGCCAGCAGCCGTGGAGATACGCAGTATTTT. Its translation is CASSRGDTQYF.

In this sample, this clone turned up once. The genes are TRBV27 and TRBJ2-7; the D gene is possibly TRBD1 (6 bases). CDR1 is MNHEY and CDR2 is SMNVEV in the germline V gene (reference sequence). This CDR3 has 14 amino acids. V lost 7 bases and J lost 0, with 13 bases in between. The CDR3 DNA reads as TGTGCCAGCACCGACAGGCCTTACTCCTACGAGCAGTACTTC. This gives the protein CASTDRPYSYEQYF.

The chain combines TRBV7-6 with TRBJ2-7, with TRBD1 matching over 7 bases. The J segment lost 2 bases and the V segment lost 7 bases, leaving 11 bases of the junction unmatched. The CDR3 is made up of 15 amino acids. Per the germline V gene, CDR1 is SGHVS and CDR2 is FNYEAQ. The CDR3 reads CASTPNRGAPYEQYF. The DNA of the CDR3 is TGTGCCAGCACCCCAAACAGGGGCGCCCCCTACGAGCAGTACTTC. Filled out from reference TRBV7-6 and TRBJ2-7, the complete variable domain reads GAGVSQSPRYKVTKRGQDVALRCDPISGHVSLYWYRQALGQGPEFLTYFNYEAQQDKSGLPNDRFSAERPEGSISTLTIQRTEQRDSAMYRCASTPNRGAPYEQYFGPGTRLTVT.

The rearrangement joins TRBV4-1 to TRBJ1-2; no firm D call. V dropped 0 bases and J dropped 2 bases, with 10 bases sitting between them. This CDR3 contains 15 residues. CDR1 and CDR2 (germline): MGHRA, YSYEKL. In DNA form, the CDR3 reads TGCGCCAGCAGCCAAGATTTTTCCGGGAACTATGGCTACACCTTC. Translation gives CASSQDFSGNYGYTF.

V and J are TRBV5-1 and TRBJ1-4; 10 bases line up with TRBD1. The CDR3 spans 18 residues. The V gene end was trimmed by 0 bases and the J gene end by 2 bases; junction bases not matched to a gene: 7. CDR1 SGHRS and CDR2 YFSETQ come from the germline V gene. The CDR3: CASSLGDRGRRTNEKLFF. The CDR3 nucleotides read TGCGCCAGCAGCTTGGGTGACAGGGGGCGAAGGACTAATGAAAAACTGTTTTTT.

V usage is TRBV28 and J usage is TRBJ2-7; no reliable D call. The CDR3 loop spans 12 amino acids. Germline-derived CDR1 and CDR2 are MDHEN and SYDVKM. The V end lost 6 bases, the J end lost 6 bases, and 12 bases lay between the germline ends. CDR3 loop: CASSHSPLEQYF. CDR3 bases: TGTGCCAGCAGCCACTCCCCCCTCGAGCAGTACTTC.

The CDR3 coding sequence is TGTGCCAGCAGAAGCAGGGAGGGTAGCAATCAGCCCCAGCATTTT. The encoded protein is CASRSREGSNQPQHF. J is TRBJ1-5 and V is TRBV27; perhaps TRBD1 as D (5 bases). The CDR3 extends over 15 amino acids. Per the germline V gene, CDR1 is MNHEY and CDR2 is SMNVEV (reference sequence). The V end was cut by 6 bases, the J end by 0 bases, with 12 bases between.

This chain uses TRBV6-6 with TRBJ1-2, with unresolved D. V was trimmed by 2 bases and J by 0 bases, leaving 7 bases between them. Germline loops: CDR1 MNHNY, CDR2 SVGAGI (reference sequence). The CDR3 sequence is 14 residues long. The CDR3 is CASSYRDSNYGYTF. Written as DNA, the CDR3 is TGTGCCAGCAGTTACAGGGATTCTAACTATGGCTACACCTTC.